Listed here are 15 T cell receptor beta chains from one sample, sequenced in a study of shared T cell receptors in the human thymus. Clones were sequenced by immunoSEQ multiplex PCR, and TCRdb holds only the in-frame ones, with some missing. The sample carries 500,000 to 750,000 clones, approximately 87% recorded once. These same data were also listed under a study on human thymus T cells.

The sample was thymocytes. The receptors derive from a boy younger than two with a congenital heart defect.

The chain joins TRBV5-4 to TRBJ2-1; weak D call: TRBD2 (6 bases). The CDR3 consists of 13 residues. Trimming pared 2 bases from V and 7 bases from J, leaving 10 bases between. The V gene's germline CDR1 is SGHNT and CDR2 YYREEE (reference sequence). The CDR3 DNA reads TGTGCCAGCAGCTTCGGGAGTGTAAATGAGCAGTTCTTC. Its protein product is CASSFGSVNEQFF.

This CDR3 is CASSSFQRESYNEQFF. The CDR3 DNA reads TGTGCCAGCAGCTCCTTTCAGCGGGAATCCTACAATGAGCAGTTCTTC. The J gene is TRBJ2-1, the V gene TRBV7-9; 7 bases align to TRBD2. The trim removed 4 bases at V and 1 base at J, leaving 7 bases unmatched. This CDR3 is 16 amino acids long. Per the germline V gene, CDR1 is SEHNR and CDR2 is FQNEAQ (reference sequence). The variable domain in full, with the rest retrieved from reference TRBV7-9 and TRBJ2-1, is DTGVSQNPRHKITKRGQNVTFRCDPISEHNRLYWYRQTLGQGPEFLTYFQNEAQLEKSRLLSDRFSAERPKGSFSTLEIQRTEQGDSAMYLCASSSFQRESYNEQFFGPGTRLTVL.

The V gene is TRBV6-5, the J gene TRBJ1-1, with D maybe TRBD1 (6 bases). CDR1 is MNHEY, CDR2 SVGAGI, per germline. The CDR3 length is 14 residues. V lost 6 bases and J 4 bases, leaving 15 bases between the germline ends. This CDR3 reads CASSSFDRSTEAFF. CDR3 coding DNA: TGTGCCAGCAGCTCTTTTGACAGGAGCACTGAAGCTTTCTTT.

The V call is TRBV11-1, the J call TRBJ2-7, with 9 bases matching TRBD1. CDR1 is SGHAT and CDR2 is FQDESV in the germline V gene (reference sequence). This CDR3 has 14 residues. Trimming cost V 9 bases and J 2 bases; bases outside gene matches: 8. In DNA, the CDR3 is TGTGCCAGTAAAGGGACAGGGAGCCCCTACGAGCAGTACTTC. It codes for CASKGTGSPYEQYF.

This clone came up once. Other DNA sequences of this sample code for an identical CDR3. J is TRBJ1-2 and V is TRBV9; D not resolved. The CDR3 consists of 15 residues. Germline-derived CDR1 and CDR2 are SGDLS and YYNGEE. Trimming shortened V by 4 bases and J by 2 bases, and 15 bases separated the two germline ends. The CDR3 DNA follows: TGTGCCAGCAGCCCCAGGTACAGAGAGAACTATGGCTACACCTTC. Translation: CASSPRYRENYGYTF.

The rearrangement uses TRBV19 and TRBJ2-6; 9 nucleotides match TRBD1. CDR1 and CDR2 from the germline V gene are LNHDA and SQIVND (reference sequence). J lost 1 base, V lost 3 bases, and 7 bases had no gene match. CDR3 length equals 18 residues. The CDR3 spells CASSMGTGKISGANVLTF. As DNA, the CDR3 is TGTGCCAGTAGTATGGGGACAGGGAAAATATCTGGGGCCAACGTCCTGACTTTC.

V usage is TRBV9 and J usage is TRBJ1-4; 7 positions match TRBD1. CDR1 SGDLS and CDR2 YYNGEE come from the germline V gene. V was pared by 0 bases and J by 4 bases, with 9 bases of the junction left unmatched. The CDR3 has 17 residues. CDR3 DNA: TGTGCCAGCAGCGTAGGAGAGGGGGCTCGGGGTAATGAAAAACTGTTTTTT. As protein: CASSVGEGARGNEKLFF.

This clone was seen a single time. V and J are TRBV6-1 and TRBJ1-3; D is possibly TRBD1 (5 bases). Trimming removed 10 bases from V and 0 bases from J, with 13 bases in between. The germline V gene encodes CDR1 MNHNS and CDR2 SASEGT. This CDR3 has 14 residues. The CDR3 is CATDKDTSGNTIYF. The DNA of the CDR3 is TGTGCCACCGACAAGGACACCTCTGGAAACACCATATATTTT.

The V call is TRBV4-1, the J call TRBJ2-1, with 8 bases identical to TRBD2. The CDR3 runs to 16 residues. The junction had 10 bases not matched to a gene; V was cut back by 0 bases and J by 9 bases. The germline CDR1 and CDR2 sequences are MGHRA and YSYEKL. The CDR3 coding sequence is TGCGCCAGCAGCCAAGAAAACCCAGCGGGAGAGGGTGAGCAGTTCTTC. Its translation: CASSQENPAGEGEQFF.

The chain joins TRBV14 to TRBJ1-1; 7 bases map to TRBD1. The CDR3 runs to 14 residues. With V trimmed by 3 bases and J by 5 bases, 6 bases remained unmatched. The germline gives CDR1 SGHDN, CDR2 FVKESK. The DNA of the CDR3 is TGTGCCAGCAGCCATACAGGGGCGAAGACTGAAGCTTTCTTT. Protein: CASSHTGAKTEAFF.

This clone appeared a single time. This chain joins TRBV28 and TRBJ2-1; TRBD2 agrees at 12 bases. Germline loops: CDR1 MDHEN, CDR2 SYDVKM. The junction had 0 bases not matched to a gene; V was cut back by 3 bases and J by 3 bases. This CDR3 comprises 15 residues. The CDR3 DNA reads as TGTGCCAGCAGTTTGACTAGCGGGAGCTACAATGAGCAGTTCTTC. This sequence encodes CASSLTSGSYNEQFF.

CDR3 region: CASSEWQGGETQYF. In DNA, the CDR3 is TGTGCCAGCAGTGAATGGCAGGGTGGGGAGACCCAGTACTTC. The rearrangement uses TRBV25-1 and TRBJ2-5, with a possible D match to TRBD1 (5 bases). The CDR3 sequence is 14 residues long. Germline V gene lookup returns CDR1 MGHDK and CDR2 SYGVNS. Trimming removed 1 base at V and 5 bases at J, with 11 bases between.

This clone occurred a few times. The rearrangement links TRBV19 to TRBJ2-1, with TRBD2 matching over 9 bases. Germline V CDR1 and CDR2: LNHDA, SQIVND (reference sequence). The junction had 11 bases not matched to a gene; V was cut back by 3 bases and J by 5 bases. This CDR3 region has 17 residues. As DNA, the CDR3 is TGTGCCAGTAGTATGTCGCTAGCGGGGAGGGGTGACAATGAGCAGTTCTTC. It specifies CASSMSLAGRGDNEQFF. Drawing the rest from reference TRBV19 and TRBJ2-1, the complete variable domain is DGGITQSPKYLFRKEGQNVTLSCEQNLNHDAMYWYRQDPGQGLRLIYYSQIVNDFQKGDIAEGYSVSREKKESFPLTVTSAQKNPTAFYLCASSMSLAGRGDNEQFFGPGTRLTVL.

The chain combines TRBV7-2 with TRBJ2-2; 11 bases are shared with TRBD2. Losses at the gene ends were 2 bases for V and 8 bases for J; bases not matched to a gene: 7. The CDR3 extends over 16 amino acids. Germline loops: CDR1 SGHTA, CDR2 FQGNSA. CDR3 DNA sequence: TGTGCCAGCAGCTTATCACTAGCGGGAGAAGGAGGGGAGCTGTTTTTT. This translates into CASSLSLAGEGGELFF.

The CDR3 here is CASSFQGSNQPQHF. The CDR3 DNA is TGTGCCAGCAGCTTTCAGGGAAGCAATCAGCCCCAGCATTTT. J is TRBJ1-5 and V is TRBV5-5; TRBD1 is a possible D gene (5 bases). CDR3 length equals 14 residues. CDR1 SGHKS and CDR2 YYEKEE come from the germline V gene (reference sequence). Trimming shortened V by 2 bases and J by 1 base, and 7 bases separated the two germline ends.